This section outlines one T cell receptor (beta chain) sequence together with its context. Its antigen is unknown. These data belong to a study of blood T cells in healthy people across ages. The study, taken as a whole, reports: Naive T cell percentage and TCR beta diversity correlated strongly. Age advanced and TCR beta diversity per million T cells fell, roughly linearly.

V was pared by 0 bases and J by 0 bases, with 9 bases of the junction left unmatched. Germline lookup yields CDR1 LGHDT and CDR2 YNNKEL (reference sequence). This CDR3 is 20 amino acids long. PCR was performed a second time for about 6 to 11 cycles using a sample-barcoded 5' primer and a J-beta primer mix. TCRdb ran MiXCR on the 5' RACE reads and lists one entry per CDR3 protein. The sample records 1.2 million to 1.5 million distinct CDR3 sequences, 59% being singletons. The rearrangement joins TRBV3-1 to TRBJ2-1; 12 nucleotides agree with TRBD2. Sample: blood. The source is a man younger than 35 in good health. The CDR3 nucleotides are TGTGCCAGCAGCCAAGACCATATTGGACTAGCGGGGCTCTCCTACAATGAGCAGTTCTTC. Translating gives CASSQDHIGLAGLSYNEQFF.